This entry lists 32 T cell receptor beta chains sequenced from one sample in a study of technical replicates of blood from a handful of donors. TCRdb keeps only in-frame clones here, not all; method: immunoSEQ multiplex PCR. The repertoire holds under 65,000 clones, around 90% seen once, with about 3.9% in the top ten. The sequenced sample was PBMCs. These receptors all stem from a human donor in good health. Some clones in this sample may be carry-over from other donors' samples.

This clone was detected a few times. The gene calls are TRBV7-9 and TRBJ2-1, with 12 bases lining up with TRBD2. J lost 10 bases, V lost 4 bases, and 11 bases had no gene match. CDR1 and CDR2 (germline): SEHNR, FQNEAQ (reference sequence). There are 16 residues in the CDR3. CDR3 loop: CASSSRLAGGPGEQFF. The CDR3 region has the DNA TGTGCCAGCAGCTCCCGTCTAGCGGGAGGGCCTGGAGAGCAGTTCTTC. The full variable domain, rest sourced from reference TRBV7-9 and TRBJ2-1, is DTGVSQNPRHKITKRGQNVTFRCDPISEHNRLYWYRQTLGQGPEFLTYFQNEAQLEKSRLLSDRFSAERPKGSFSTLEIQRTEQGDSAMYLCASSSRLAGGPGEQFFGPGTRLTVL.

The genes are TRBV7-9 and TRBJ1-1, with D tentatively TRBD1 (5 bases). This CDR3 contains 12 residues. V lost 6 bases and J 4 bases, leaving 9 bases between the germline ends. CDR1 and CDR2 (germline): SEHNR, FQNEAQ (reference sequence). The CDR3 protein is CASSWGGTEAFF. The CDR3 nucleotides read TGTGCCAGCAGTTGGGGGGGCACTGAAGCTTTCTTT.

The chain recombines TRBV6-1 with TRBJ1-6, with TRBD1 identical over 10 bases. This CDR3 is 14 amino acids long. Losses at the gene ends were 8 bases for V and 7 bases for J; bases not matched to a gene: 5. Germline V gives CDR1 MNHNS, CDR2 SASEGT. CDR3 loop: CASAMTGGNSPLHF. CDR3 DNA: TGTGCCAGCGCAATGACAGGGGGCAATTCACCCCTCCACTTT.

The rearrangement joins TRBV7-6 to TRBJ1-5, with D perhaps matching TRBD1 (6 bases). The CDR3 loop spans 16 amino acids. Trimming took off 1 base at V and 3 bases at J, with 13 bases between the two ends. Germline values: CDR1 SGHVS, CDR2 FNYEAQ. CDR3 region: CASSLGPRGNNQPQHF. As DNA, the CDR3 is TGTGCCAGCAGCTTAGGGCCGAGGGGGAACAATCAGCCCCAGCATTTT. The variable domain in full, completed from reference TRBV7-6 and TRBJ1-5, reads GAGVSQSPRYKVTKRGQDVALRCDPISGHVSLYWYRQALGQGPEFLTYFNYEAQQDKSGLPNDRFSAERPEGSISTLTIQRTEQRDSAMYRCASSLGPRGNNQPQHFGDGTRLSIL.

This clone was observed a few times. The sample holds other DNA sequences that translate to the same CDR3. CDR3 in amino acids: CASSQSGQDTEAFF. In DNA, the CDR3 is TGCGCCAGCAGCCAATCGGGACAGGACACTGAAGCTTTCTTT. The rearrangement joins TRBV4-3 to TRBJ1-1; 8 bases map to TRBD1. The CDR3 loop spans 14 amino acids. Germline V gene data show CDR1 as LGHNA and CDR2 as YSLEER. V lost 2 bases, J lost 3 bases, and 2 bases stayed unmatched.

The gene calls are TRBV13 and TRBJ2-3; tentatively, D is TRBD2 (5 bases). V was shortened by 2 bases and J by 2 bases, with 8 bases between the two germline ends. The CDR3 runs 14 residues. Germline V lookup: CDR1 PRHDT, CDR2 FYEKMQ (reference sequence). CDR3 coding DNA: TGTGCCAGCAGCTTAAGGGAGTACACAGATACGCAGTATTTT. Its protein is CASSLREYTDTQYF.

This rearrangement joins TRBV7-3 to TRBJ1-1; D may be TRBD1 (6 bases). CDR3 size: 14 residues. Trimming took off 5 bases at V and 1 base at J, with 11 bases between the two ends. Germline CDR1 and CDR2: SGHTA and FQGTGA. The chain's CDR3 is CASSPGAGNTEAFF. The CDR3 DNA is TGTGCCAGCAGCCCAGGGGCCGGGAACACTGAAGCTTTCTTT.

The gene calls are TRBV27 and TRBJ2-7; D unresolved. This CDR3 has 14 amino acids. Deletions cut 6 bases from V and 3 bases from J, with 15 bases between. Germline values: CDR1 MNHEY, CDR2 SMNVEV (reference sequence). CDR3 bases: TGTGCCAGCAGCCTCCGAGGCACCTTCTACGAGCAGTACTTC. Encoded protein: CASSLRGTFYEQYF.

The chain uses TRBV5-1 and TRBJ1-1, with D possibly being TRBD1 (5 bases). Germline loops: CDR1 SGHRS, CDR2 YFSETQ. With 4 bases removed from V and 5 bases from J, the gap between germline ends came to 18 bases. There are 15 residues in the CDR3. CDR3 loop: CASSITGPGWTEAFF. In DNA form, the CDR3 reads TGCGCCAGCAGCATTACGGGCCCAGGGTGGACTGAAGCTTTCTTT.

This chain joins TRBV18 and TRBJ2-3, with 14 bases aligning to TRBD2. V dropped 3 bases and J dropped 3; count of bases not matched to a gene: 2. The CDR3 is 16 amino acids. Germline CDR1 is KGHSH and CDR2 is LQKENI. DNA of the CDR3: TGTGCCAGCTCACCGGGACTAGCGGGGGTTACAGATACGCAGTATTTT. Encoded protein: CASSPGLAGVTDTQYF.

This clone was observed once. The chain joins TRBV5-1 to TRBJ2-2, with 7 bases lining up with TRBD2. The CDR3 runs to 15 residues. With 4 bases clipped from V and 0 bases from J, the junction kept 3 bases outside the gene matches. From germline, CDR1 is SGHRS and CDR2 YFSETQ. The CDR3 reads CASSRGLANTGELFF. CDR3 bases: TGCGCCAGCAGCCGCGGACTAGCGAACACCGGGGAGCTGTTTTTT.

This chain links TRBV10-2 with TRBJ1-5; TRBD1 agrees at 9 bases. In germline, CDR1 is WSHSY, CDR2 SAAADI. J lost 4 bases, V lost 5 bases, and 3 bases had no gene match. The CDR3 length is 14 residues. The CDR3: CASSPGTGNQPQHF. The CDR3 DNA sequence: TGCGCCAGCAGTCCCGGGACAGGGAATCAGCCCCAGCATTTT.

The rearrangement links TRBV4-2 to TRBJ1-5; TRBD1 agrees at 8 bases. J lost 7 bases, V lost 5 bases, and 7 bases had no gene match. The germline V gene encodes CDR1 LGHNA and CDR2 YNFKEQ. This CDR3 region has 14 residues. CDR3 sequence: CASSKDRAGQPQHF. The CDR3 nucleotides are TGTGCCAGCAGCAAGGACAGGGCGGGCCAGCCCCAGCATTTT.

The chain carries TRBV20-1 and TRBJ2-7; D remains unclear. The CDR3 is made up of 11 amino acids. V lost 5 bases and J 3 bases, leaving 8 bases between the germline ends. Per the germline V gene, CDR1 is DFQATT and CDR2 is SNEGSKA (reference sequence). CDR3 residues: CSAGQSYEQYF. Written as DNA, the CDR3 is TGCAGTGCTGGGCAGAGCTACGAGCAGTACTTC.

The V call is TRBV6-5, the J call TRBJ2-2; D is ambiguous. Per the germline V gene, CDR1 is MNHEY and CDR2 is SVGAGI. CDR3 length equals 16 residues. V was shortened by 0 bases and J by 9 bases, with 17 bases between the two germline ends. CDR3 sequence: CASSYSNRPTPWELFF. DNA for the CDR3: TGTGCCAGCAGTTACTCGAACCGCCCAACTCCCTGGGAGCTGTTTTTT.

The table lists this clone with a few counts. The genes are TRBV30 and TRBJ2-1; 8 nucleotides line up with TRBD2. The length of the CDR3 is 14 residues. V lost 3 bases and J lost 2; bases outside the gene matches: 3. Germline V gene data show CDR1 as GTSNPN and CDR2 as SVGIG (reference sequence). The CDR3 DNA reads as TGTGCCTGGAGATCCGGGGGGGCCTACAATGAGCAGTTCTTC. Translated: CAWRSGGAYNEQFF.

This rearrangement joins TRBV9 to TRBJ1-1; D might be TRBD1 (6 bases). V lost 6 bases to trimming and J lost 5 bases, with 14 bases between them. In germline, CDR1 is SGDLS, CDR2 YYNGEE. The CDR3 spans 13 residues. CDR3 DNA: TGTGCCAGCAATCGGGGGGCGGCAACTGAAGCTTTCTTT. Translation: CASNRGAATEAFF.

This clone was recorded only once. This chain connects TRBV30 to TRBJ1-2, with 10 positions matching TRBD1. This CDR3 has 15 residues. J gave up 2 bases and V 3 bases, and 6 bases lay outside the gene matches. CDR1 is GTSNPN, CDR2 SVGIG, per germline (reference sequence). The CDR3 nucleotides are TGTGCCTGGAGATCGGGACAGGGGACCAACTATGGCTACACCTTC. It translates to CAWRSGQGTNYGYTF.

The J gene is TRBJ1-3, the V gene TRBV4-1; TRBD1 matches at 10 bases. With V trimmed by 2 bases and J by 0 bases, 4 bases remained unmatched. The V gene's germline CDR1 is MGHRA and CDR2 YSYEKL. CDR3 length: 17 amino acids. The CDR3 nucleotides read TGCGCCAGCAGCCAATGGACAGGGGGGGACTCTGGAAACACCATATATTTT. This encodes CASSQWTGGDSGNTIYF.

This clone was found once. This chain links TRBV19 with TRBJ2-1; TRBD1 agrees at 7 bases. The germline CDR1 and CDR2 sequences are LNHDA and SQIVND (reference sequence). The length of the CDR3 is 15 residues. Germline trimming cut 7 bases from V and 0 bases from J; bases unmatched to any gene: 6. CDR3 DNA: TGTGCCAGTACCCCCGGGACAGTCTCCTACAATGAGCAGTTCTTC. This encodes CASTPGTVSYNEQFF.

The chain couples TRBV4-3 to TRBJ1-2, with 9 bases lining up with TRBD1. The germline CDR1 and CDR2 sequences are LGHNA and YSLEER. After removal of 0 bases from V and 6 bases from J, the junction contained 8 bases not matched to a gene. The CDR3 runs 16 residues. CDR3 sequence (DNA): TGCGCCAGCAGCCAAGATCTTTGGGGACAGGGCGATGGCTACACCTTC. Encoded protein: CASSQDLWGQGDGYTF.

This clone was picked up a small number of times. The J gene is TRBJ1-2, the V gene TRBV7-9; 7 positions agree with TRBD1. The germline gives CDR1 SEHNR, CDR2 FQNEAQ (reference sequence). The CDR3 covers 14 residues. V lost 5 bases and J lost 7; bases outside the gene matches: 10. The CDR3 nucleotides read TGTGCCAGCAGCGTCGGGACAGCCAACGGTGGCTACACCTTC. This translates into CASSVGTANGGYTF.

V and J are TRBV29-1 and TRBJ1-1; D is perhaps TRBD1 (5 bases). V dropped 6 bases and J dropped 5 bases, with 16 bases sitting between them. The germline V gene encodes CDR1 SQVTM and CDR2 ANQGSEA. The CDR3 covers 13 residues. The CDR3 region is CSVTRVGITEAFF. The DNA of the CDR3 is TGCAGCGTCACCAGGGTCGGAATAACTGAAGCTTTCTTT.

The chain links TRBV19 to TRBJ1-2; D remains ambiguous. The CDR3 sequence is 13 residues long. Germline CDR1 and CDR2: LNHDA and SQIVND (reference sequence). Trimming stripped 6 bases from V and 1 base from J, with 9 bases between. CDR3 loop: CASRGLVNYGYTF. The CDR3 DNA reads as TGTGCCAGTAGGGGCCTGGTTAACTATGGCTACACCTTC.

This clone has just a few counts. This chain joins TRBV7-3 and TRBJ1-1; the D gene is possibly TRBD1 (6 bases). Germline-derived CDR1 and CDR2 are SGHTA and FQGTGA. The CDR3 loop spans 13 amino acids. V gave up 4 bases and J gave up 6 bases, with 12 bases separating them. CDR3 loop: CASSWGQTAEAFF. The CDR3 bases are TGTGCCAGCAGCTGGGGACAAACTGCTGAAGCTTTCTTT.

The genes are TRBV7-8 and TRBJ2-1; D gene unclear. CDR3 length equals 16 residues. V lost 2 bases to trimming and J lost 5 bases, with 16 bases between them. CDR1 is SGHVS, CDR2 FQNEAQ, per germline. CDR3 sequence: CASSLSLAAPNNEQFF. CDR3 DNA: TGTGCCAGCAGCTTATCTCTGGCGGCCCCCAACAATGAGCAGTTCTTC.

The V and J genes are TRBV25-1 and TRBJ1-4; D remains unclear. CDR3 length: 16 residues. Trimming shortened V by 2 bases and J by 7 bases, and 17 bases separated the two germline ends. The germline CDR1 and CDR2 sequences are MGHDK and SYGVNS. The CDR3 region has the DNA TGTGCCAGCAGTGAAGTACTATCCGGGCGGGGTGAAAAACTGTTTTTT. It yields the protein CASSEVLSGRGEKLFF.

The rearrangement uses TRBV27 and TRBJ2-5; 10 bases fit TRBD2. Germline CDR1 MNHEY, CDR2 SMNVEV (reference sequence). After removal of 6 bases from V and 4 bases from J, the junction contained 8 bases not matched to a gene. The CDR3 extends over 15 amino acids. CDR3 nucleotide sequence: TGTGCCAGCAGGAGACGAGCTAGCGGGGGAGAGACCCAGTACTTC. Amino acid sequence: CASRRRASGGETQYF.

The V gene is TRBV5-6, the J gene TRBJ1-2; no clear D gene. Germline V lookup: CDR1 SGHDT, CDR2 YYEEEE. This CDR3 contains 15 residues. The V and J ends lost 2 bases and 5 bases respectively, with 16 bases between them. The CDR3 is CASSLWRTNLYGYTF. Written as DNA, the CDR3 is TGTGCCAGCAGCTTATGGCGGACTAATCTTTATGGCTACACCTTC.

The rearrangement links TRBV21-1 to TRBJ2-7; the DNA was not compared with TRBD2, the D call given in the table. TRBV21-1 counts as a pseudogene. The CDR3 totals 20 residues. The CDR3 protein is CASSKGSRASGTIQTHEQYF. For the CDR3, the DNA is TGTGCCAGCAGCAAAGGTTCGAGGGCTAGCGGGACCATCCAGACCCACGAGCAGTACTTC.

The chain recombines TRBV6-1 with TRBJ1-4; D is unresolved. This CDR3 spans 13 amino acids. Germline values: CDR1 MNHNS, CDR2 SASEGT. V was clipped by 4 bases and J by 4 bases, with 7 bases between them. The DNA of the CDR3 is TGTGCCAGCAGTGGACGGGGTAATGAAAAACTGTTTTTT. Its protein product is CASSGRGNEKLFF.

The genes are TRBV6-5 and TRBJ1-2, with D perhaps matching TRBD1 (5 bases). Germline lookup yields CDR1 MNHEY and CDR2 SVGAGI. CDR3 length: 13 amino acids. Trimming took 5 bases from V and 8 from J, leaving 15 bases between them. CDR3 region: CASSTDRRRGYTF. The CDR3 DNA sequence: TGTGCCAGCAGTACCGACAGAAGGAGAGGCTACACCTTC.